This TCR beta chain comes out of a study of identical twins (dated by TCRdb to between 2015 and 2016). Regarding the study in general: TCR alpha and beta repertoires from monozygotic twins, unrelated adults of various ages and cord blood were deep-sequenced to test whether fetal clonotypes persist. To rule out contamination, replicate twin experiments were performed at different times with different library preparation protocols.

General study outcomes and caveats: A weaker excess of twin sharing was found in beta out-of-frame sequences because the signal-to-noise ratio was lowered by fewer shared sequences. In monozygotic twins, recombination models systematically underestimated out-of-frame TCR alpha sharing, but the models matched the sharing seen between unrelated individuals. Fewer insertions were carried by abundant cord blood beta clonotypes, a similar but weaker trend appeared in young adult naive repertoires, and no such trend appeared in memory repertoires. Invariant T cells such as MAIT and iNKT could partly confound zero-insertion analyses, although diverse VJ usage argued against such confounding for most clonotypes. Compared with coincidental sharing between unrelated individuals, out-of-frame TCR alpha sequences shared between twins showed an excess of sequences with low generation probability. Because the same donors could not be followed over many years, the conclusions depended on cross-sectional statistical analysis.

Receptor libraries were prepared by 5' RACE. Data came from an Illumina HiSeq 2000. A universal primer binding site was introduced by template switching, and a unique molecular identifier was present in the final cDNA, enabling accurate counting of TCR cDNA molecules. Specific primers in the conserved constant-segment region were used to synthesize first-strand cDNA for TCR alpha and beta chains. To control for contamination, every cDNA library was double barcoded, receiving both a SMART-Mk sample barcode and Illumina barcodes. TruSeq adapter sequences, together with Illumina sample barcodes, were added in two successive PCR steps. Sequencing of the TCR alpha and beta cDNA libraries was done on the Illumina HiSeq platform using custom primers. Regarding the original processing steps: MiGEC was used to process raw reads and extract unique molecular identifiers, and MiXCR was used to find CDR3 positions. For each individual, recombination models were inferred using an EM algorithm with the repgenHMM and IGoR tools. Shared clonotypes were analyzed with the tcR package in R, and sharing was normalized by the product of cloneset sizes. Out-of-frame nonproductive sequences were analyzed to study raw recombination free of thymic and clonal selection effects. TCRdb reprocessing: public reads trimmed at Q25 with fastp, clones called with MiXCR, in-frame beta chains kept. Every CDR3 protein is listed once, alongside the most common genes and DNA of its rows. The V and J calls and clone size come from TCRdb's table, not from the authors' own analysis. The sample contains 750,000 to 950,000 distinct CDR3 sequences, around 12% of them found a single time. The ten largest clones represent about 1.5% of the sample.

This clonotype has only a few counts. It lacks a known antigen. Per-base qualities were not stored, and no clone one base away is much larger. Every donor in the study was a healthy Caucasian. Three pairs of female monozygotic twins, all aged 18 to 29 years, were included in the twin cohort. Peripheral blood mononuclear cells were used as the source from which RNA for TCR libraries was isolated. The same sample was also studied in work on yellow fever vaccine responses in identical twins. In that second paper, the authors write: According to the authors, the vaccine-induced T cell response in identical twins seemed to be partly convergent and partly specific to each individual. Focusing on identical twins, the study followed the T cell clones that responded to the vaccine, and did so with precision.

Sequencing used PBMCs. The clonotype comes from a woman aged 18-29 years in good health.

For the CDR3, the sequence is CASSLKGEIAEAFF. The nucleotide sequence is given as TGTGCCAGCAGCTTAAAGGGGGAGATCGCTGAAGCTTTCTTT. The rearranged chain carries TRBV7-9 and TRBJ1-1; TRBD1 could be the D gene, as 6 bases match. In the germline V gene (reference sequence), CDR1 corresponds to SEHNR and CDR2 to FQNEAQ. From the cysteine up to the phenylalanine, the CDR3 has a length of 14 residues. Only the CDR3 DNA is retained, 42 bases long and in frame from the first base. V loses 2 bases, J loses 6 bases, and the germline ends lie 13 bases apart. Beyond the CDR3, the reference TRBV7-9 and TRBJ1-1 genes provide the residues; the full variable domain reads: DTGVSQNPRHKITKRGQNVTFRCDPISEHNRLYWYRQTLGQGPEFLTYFQNEAQLEKSRLLSDRFSAERPKGSFSTLEIQRTEQGDSAMYLCASSLKGEIAEAFFGQGTRLTVV.